Below, 7 T cell receptor beta chains from the same sample are listed, as sequenced in a study of metastatic and nonmetastatic thyroid tumors. MiXCR was used by TCRdb to re-call the PCR reads. The table includes about 40,000 clones, less than 20% detected once. Ahead of thyroid surgery, no patient had received treatment of any kind. The sample taken for sequencing was tumor tissue. The receptors originated from a female donor with papillary thyroid cancer or a benign thyroid nodule (not recorded which). Some clones in this sample may be carry-over from other donors' samples.

This clone showed up many times. The V and J genes are TRBV28 and TRBJ1-1; D unclear. CDR1 is MDHEN, CDR2 SYDVKM, per germline. V lost 6 bases and J 0 bases, leaving 14 bases between the germline ends. This CDR3 contains 15 residues. CDR3 DNA: TGTGCCAGCAGCTCTCCCGGTCTGGTGAACACTGAAGCTTTCTTT. Encoded protein: CASSSPGLVNTEAFF.

Ten or more counts support this clone. The rearrangement links TRBV7-2 to TRBJ2-3, with 8 bases matching TRBD2. Trimming removed 3 bases from V and 6 bases from J; junction bases left unmatched: 5. This CDR3 has 14 residues. Germline CDR1 is SGHTA and CDR2 is FQGNSA. The CDR3 here is CASSFRPSGDTQYF. For the CDR3, the DNA is TGTGCCAGCAGCTTTAGGCCTAGCGGGGATACGCAGTATTTT.

This clone was observed a few times. One end of the junction does not line up with germline, which may come from a read error. The chain joins TRBV6-5 to TRBJ2-7; D gene uncertain. This CDR3 is 15 amino acids long. Germline V gene data show CDR1 as MNHEY and CDR2 as SVGAGI. The CDR3 sequence is CASTLEEQWCYEQCF. In nucleotides, the CDR3 is TGTGCCAGCACGTTAGAAGAACAGTGGTGTTACGAGCAGTGCTTC.

This clone was seen repeatedly, ten times or more. This chain joins TRBV28 and TRBJ1-1, with TRBD1 matching 11 bases. The CDR3 runs to 13 residues. With V trimmed by 5 bases and J by 12 bases, 8 bases remained unmatched. In germline, CDR1 is MDHEN, CDR2 SYDVKM. The CDR3 nucleotides are TGTGCCAGCAGTCCGGGGACAGGGGGAAAAACTTTCTTT. Amino acids: CASSPGTGGKTFF.

Notes on this clone: A single base separates this from a much larger clone, so it may be a read error. The rearrangement joins TRBV10-2 to TRBJ2-1; 9 positions match TRBD2. Germline CDR1 reads WSHSY; CDR2 reads SAAADI. The V gene end was trimmed by 3 bases and the J gene end by 9 bases; junction bases not matched to a gene: 12. The CDR3 contains 16 residues. The DNA of the CDR3 is TGCGCCAGCAGTGATTCCTCCGGGACTAGCCTGGGTGAGCAGTTCTTC. Protein sequence: CASSDSSGTSLGEQFF.

In its sample, this clone was seen many times. V usage is TRBV14 and J usage is TRBJ2-5, with TRBD2 matching 9 bases. V lost 1 base to trimming and J lost 4 bases; unmatched junction nucleotides: 7. The CDR3 is 16 amino acids. Germline V CDR1 and CDR2: SGHDN, FVKESK. CDR3 sequence reads: CASSQVAGGPVETQYF. DNA of the CDR3: TGTGCCAGCAGCCAAGTGGCGGGAGGGCCGGTAGAGACCCAGTACTTC.

This clone counts as medium-sized. The CDR3 sequence is CASSLGQGAYGANVLTF. The CDR3 DNA sequence: TGCGCCAGCAGCTTGGGACAGGGGGCGTATGGGGCCAACGTCCTGACTTTC. The chain has TRBV5-1 and TRBJ2-6; 10 nucleotides line up with TRBD1. V shed 0 bases and J 3 bases; nucleotides not matched to a gene: 3. The CDR3 sequence is 17 residues long. Germline V gene lookup returns CDR1 SGHRS and CDR2 YFSETQ.